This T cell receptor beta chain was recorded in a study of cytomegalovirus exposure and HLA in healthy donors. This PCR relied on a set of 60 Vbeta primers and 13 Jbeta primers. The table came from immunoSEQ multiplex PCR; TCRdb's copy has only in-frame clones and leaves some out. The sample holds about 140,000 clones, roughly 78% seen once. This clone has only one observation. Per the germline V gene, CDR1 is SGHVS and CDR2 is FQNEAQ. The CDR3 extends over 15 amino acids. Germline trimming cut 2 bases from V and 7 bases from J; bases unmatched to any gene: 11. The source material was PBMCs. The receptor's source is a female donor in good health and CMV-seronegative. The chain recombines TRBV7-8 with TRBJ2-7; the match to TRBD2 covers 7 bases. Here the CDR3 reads CASSLSYRGDGEQYF. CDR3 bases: TGTGCCAGCAGCTTATCCTACCGGGGGGACGGGGAGCAGTACTTC.